This entry lists 21 T cell receptor beta chains sequenced from one sample in a study of blood T cell dynamics during melanoma immunotherapy. Described time point: pre-treatment baseline. Measured with immunoSEQ multiplex PCR; TCRdb has only the in-frame clones, and not every one. Of over 10,000 clones in the sample, roughly 90% were seen once. This material consisted of blood, taken from a patient treated with checkpoint blockade. These TCRs come from a human donor with melanoma.

This chain links TRBV11-3 with TRBJ2-3; D might be TRBD1 (6 bases). Per the germline V gene, CDR1 is SGHNT and CDR2 is YENEEA. V was pared by 5 bases and J by 4 bases, with 10 bases between. The CDR3 consists of 13 residues. The CDR3 bases are TGTGCCAGCAGCCAAGGACAGTCAGATACGCAGTATTTT. This gives the protein CASSQGQSDTQYF.

This clone was observed once. The CDR3 reads CASSAMNTEAFF. In DNA, the CDR3 is TGTGCCAGCAGCGCGATGAACACTGAAGCTTTCTTT. The chain uses TRBV7-9 and TRBJ1-1, with unresolved D. Trimming stripped 5 bases from V and 0 bases from J, with 4 bases between. This CDR3 has 12 amino acids. Germline CDR1 SEHNR, CDR2 FQNEAQ (reference sequence).

This chain links TRBV7-3 with TRBJ2-1, with 12 bases aligning to TRBD2. Germline CDR1 is SGHTA and CDR2 is FQGTGA. The CDR3 contains 17 residues. After removal of 5 bases from V and 7 bases from J, the junction contained 12 bases not matched to a gene. The CDR3 nucleotides read TGTGCCAGCAGCCCCTCTATTTCGACTAGCGGGAGTAATGAGCAGTTCTTC. Its translation is CASSPSISTSGSNEQFF.

The V call is TRBV5-1, the J call TRBJ2-3, with 11 bases fitting TRBD2. CDR1 SGHRS and CDR2 YFSETQ come from the germline V gene. J gave up 4 bases and V 4 bases, and 8 bases lay outside the gene matches. This CDR3 comprises 16 residues. CDR3: CASSRGTSGPADTQYF. The CDR3 bases are TGCGCCAGCAGCCGAGGGACTAGCGGCCCCGCAGATACGCAGTATTTT. The full variable domain, rest sourced from reference TRBV5-1 and TRBJ2-3, is KAGVTQTPRYLIKTRGQQVTLSCSPISGHRSVSWYQQTPGQGLQFLFEYFSETQRNKGNFPGRFSGRQFSNSRSEMNVSTLELGDSALYLCASSRGTSGPADTQYFGPGTRLTVL.

As concerns this clone: A read error may produce the germline difference seen at one junction end. J is TRBJ2-7 and V is TRBV10-3; 7 bases agree with TRBD1. Germline V gene data show CDR1 as ENHRY and CDR2 as SYGVKD. The CDR3 length is 16 residues. This CDR3 is CASSYYTRDSVYEQYF. CDR3 in DNA: TGTGCCAGCAGTTATTATACCCGGGACAGCGTTTACGAGCAGTACTTC.

The rearrangement uses TRBV10-3 and TRBJ1-1, with D possibly matching TRBD1 (6 bases). The CDR3 contains 15 residues. Germline CDR1 reads ENHRY; CDR2 reads SYGVKD. Trimming removed 6 bases at V and 1 base at J, with 15 bases between. CDR3 bases: TGTGCCATCAGGGATTCCGGGACACAGAACACTGAAGCTTTCTTT. Its translation is CAIRDSGTQNTEAFF.

V usage is TRBV6-6 and J usage is TRBJ1-2, with 7 nucleotides matching TRBD1. With 6 bases clipped from V and 2 bases from J, the junction kept 3 bases outside the gene matches. Germline V gene lookup returns CDR1 MNHNY and CDR2 SVGAGI (reference sequence). This CDR3 comprises 13 residues. The CDR3 loop reads CASRMTGNYGYTF. As DNA, the CDR3 is TGTGCCAGCAGGATGACAGGGAACTATGGCTACACCTTC.

This clone was seen a handful of times. This chain joins TRBV19 and TRBJ2-5; a weak D match, TRBD2 (5 bases). V lost 3 bases to trimming and J lost 5 bases, with 10 bases between them. There are 13 residues in the CDR3. Germline V gene sequence: CDR1 LNHDA, CDR2 SQIVND (reference sequence). The CDR3 DNA sequence: TGTGCCAGTAGTATTGGCCCGGGGGAGACCCAGTACTTC. Amino acid sequence: CASSIGPGETQYF.

The chain links TRBV28 to TRBJ2-7, with D unresolved. The CDR3 is made up of 15 amino acids. V lost 3 bases to trimming and J lost 5 bases, with 17 bases between them. Germline CDR1 reads MDHEN; CDR2 reads SYDVKM. The CDR3 DNA follows: TGTGCCAGCAGTTTGGTAGGTGGATCCGGTAACGAGCAGTACTTC. Translating it yields CASSLVGGSGNEQYF.

The chain uses TRBV6-5 and TRBJ2-7; D is uncertain. The CDR3 totals 13 residues. Germline V gene data show CDR1 as MNHEY and CDR2 as SVGAGI. V lost 5 bases to trimming and J lost 2 bases, with 10 bases between them. In DNA form, the CDR3 reads TGTGCCAGCAGTGACCACAGTACCTACGAGCAGTACTTC. This sequence encodes CASSDHSTYEQYF.

The chain is built from TRBV7-9 and TRBJ2-2; 9 bases fit TRBD1. After removal of 4 bases from V and 2 bases from J, the junction contained 5 bases not matched to a gene. CDR3 length equals 16 residues. Per the germline V gene, CDR1 is SEHNR and CDR2 is FQNEAQ (reference sequence). The CDR3 DNA reads TGTGCCAGCAGCTCCAGACAGGGGGGCAACACCGGGGAGCTGTTTTTT. Residues: CASSSRQGGNTGELFF. Complete variable domain (other parts from reference TRBV7-9 and TRBJ2-2): DTGVSQNPRHKITKRGQNVTFRCDPISEHNRLYWYRQTLGQGPEFLTYFQNEAQLEKSRLLSDRFSAERPKGSFSTLEIQRTEQGDSAMYLCASSSRQGGNTGELFFGEGSRLTVL.

The chain couples TRBV10-3 to TRBJ1-5, with 9 positions matching TRBD1. In germline, CDR1 is ENHRY, CDR2 SYGVKD. The CDR3 loop spans 19 amino acids. Trimming removed 9 bases from V and 1 base from J; junction bases left unmatched: 19. CDR3 loop: CAISHQGTGRDGSNQPQHF. As DNA, the CDR3 is TGTGCCATTTCACATCAAGGGACAGGGCGTGATGGGAGCAATCAGCCCCAGCATTTT.

J is TRBJ2-5 and V is TRBV5-6; a weak D match, TRBD2 (5 bases). Trimming removed 3 bases from V and 8 bases from J, with 11 bases in between. The CDR3 has 12 residues. The germline gives CDR1 SGHDT, CDR2 YYEEEE. The CDR3 DNA sequence: TGTGCCAGCAGCTCCCGAGGAGGTACCCAGTACTTC. Amino acid sequence: CASSSRGGTQYF.

The genes are TRBV11-1 and TRBJ2-6; perhaps TRBD2 as D (7 bases). Germline CDR1 and CDR2: SGHAT and FQDESV (reference sequence). The CDR3 loop spans 17 amino acids. The V end was cut by 5 bases, the J end by 0 bases, with 14 bases between. Written as DNA, the CDR3 is TGTGCCAGCAGCCCCCGTGGGGGGGCCTCTGGGGCCAACGTCCTGACTTTC. Amino acids: CASSPRGGASGANVLTF.

The CDR3: CASTDGGQGNTEAFF. The CDR3 region has the DNA TGTGCCAGCACCGACGGGGGACAGGGGAACACTGAAGCTTTCTTT. The chain is built from TRBV6-6 and TRBJ1-1, with 9 bases matching TRBD1. The CDR3 has 15 residues. V trimming: 7 bases; J trimming: 1 base; junction bases outside the gene matches: 7. Looked up from germline, CDR1 is MNHNY and CDR2 is SVGAGI (reference sequence).

The chain links TRBV27 to TRBJ2-1; 11 bases align to TRBD2. In germline, CDR1 is MNHEY, CDR2 SMNVEV (reference sequence). Trimming took 7 bases from V and 7 from J; bases not matched to a gene: 6. The CDR3 length is 14 residues. The chain's CDR3 is CASKVIAGGNEQFF. The DNA for the CDR3 is TGTGCCAGCAAGGTGATAGCGGGAGGGAATGAGCAGTTCTTC.

This chain joins TRBV28 and TRBJ1-1; D is ambiguous. Germline V gene lookup returns CDR1 MDHEN and CDR2 SYDVKM. The CDR3 is 14 residues long. Deletions cut 5 bases from V and 0 bases from J, with 10 bases between. CDR3 residues: CASSRPQLNTEAFF. DNA of the CDR3: TGTGCCAGCAGTCGCCCCCAGCTGAACACTGAAGCTTTCTTT.

J is TRBJ1-4 and V is TRBV28; D might be TRBD1 (6 bases). V lost 2 bases and J lost 5, with 15 bases in between. This CDR3 is built from 16 residues. Germline V gene lookup returns CDR1 MDHEN and CDR2 SYDVKM. The CDR3 is CASSLLSGRGNEKLFF. CDR3 in DNA: TGTGCCAGCAGTTTACTGTCCGGCAGGGGCAATGAAAAACTGTTTTTT. Filled out from reference TRBV28 and TRBJ1-4, the complete variable domain reads DVKVTQSSRYLVKRTGEKVFLECVQDMDHENMFWYRQDPGLGLRLIYFSYDVKMKEKGDIPEGYSVSREKKERFSLILESASTNQTSMYLCASSLLSGRGNEKLFFGSGTQLSVL.

The chain couples TRBV19 to TRBJ2-3, with TRBD2 identical over 8 bases. The germline V gene encodes CDR1 LNHDA and CDR2 SQIVND (reference sequence). The CDR3 extends over 15 amino acids. V dropped 6 bases and J dropped 4; count of bases not matched to a gene: 9. The CDR3 here is CASSHGGGWADTQYF. The CDR3, as DNA: TGTGCCAGTAGCCACGGGGGGGGCTGGGCAGATACGCAGTATTTT.

The genes are TRBV7-9 and TRBJ2-7, with 7 bases identical to TRBD2. CDR3 length: 16 residues. The germline gives CDR1 SEHNR, CDR2 FQNEAQ (reference sequence). V was pared by 5 bases and J by 0 bases, with 10 bases of the junction left unmatched. CDR3 DNA sequence: TGTGCCAGCAGCCCCCTTGGGGGAGGGCCCTCCTACGAGCAGTACTTC. Protein product: CASSPLGGGPSYEQYF.

This clone was seen more than once but under ten times. This rearrangement joins TRBV18 to TRBJ1-1; D unresolved. V gave up 3 bases and J gave up 3 bases, with 8 bases separating them. This CDR3 is 13 amino acids long. From germline, CDR1 is KGHSH and CDR2 LQKENI. CDR3 in amino acids: CASSPGVDTEAFF. The CDR3 DNA reads TGTGCCAGCTCACCTGGTGTGGACACTGAAGCTTTCTTT.